This T cell receptor (beta chain) came from a study of CD8 T cells in ankylosing spondylitis. With 2 bases removed from V and 3 bases from J, the gap between germline ends came to 16 bases. The CDR3 runs 16 residues. CDR1 is MNHEY and CDR2 is SMNVEV in the germline V gene (reference sequence). Concerning this clonotype itself: What it binds is not known.

Quantitative barcoded 5'-RACE was used to prepare TCR beta libraries. TCRdb independently ran MiXCR on the 5' RACE reads; one entry per CDR3 protein. The profile shows 400,000 or so distinct CDR3 sequences, roughly 26% of them singletons. Study observations and caveats: In the blood and synovial fluid of reactive arthritis, some motif variants had been previously reported. Characteristic, it appeared, of ankylosing spondylitis blood was a TCR beta motif of eight highly homologous variants. Disease-linked clones, CD8+, were relatively rare in peripheral blood.

The V gene is TRBV27, the J gene TRBJ1-1; a possible D gene is TRBD1 (6 bases). Sequences were obtained from blood, either unsorted or a sorted T cell fraction (not recorded which). This receptor was identified in a male donor with ankylosing spondylitis. The CDR3 DNA sequence: TGTGCCAGCAGTTTACAGCAGGGGCCTAGGTACACTGAAGCTTTCTTT. Protein sequence: CASSLQQGPRYTEAFF.